This T cell receptor beta chain is drawn from a study of shared clonotypes between healthy human individuals. A deep-level run was used for the assay. Measured with immunoSEQ multiplex PCR; TCRdb has only the in-frame clones, and not every one. The repertoire holds approximately 98,000 clones, with 55% to 70% as singletons. Findings of the study overall: The diversity represented, both genetic and in exposure history, was limited by few donors. Memory subsets had estimated richness that was generally smaller than that of naive subsets.

Per the germline V gene, CDR1 is SGHDT and CDR2 is YYEEEE. The CDR3 has 17 amino acids. The junction had 10 bases not matched to a gene; V was cut back by 0 bases and J by 4 bases. The sample holds a few counts of this clone. Its target is not known. The specimen sequenced was memory CD8+ T cells sorted from blood. Subset of the sample: CD45RO+ cells pooled with CCR7-negative TemRA cells. The chain recombines TRBV5-6 with TRBJ2-3, with 8 positions matching TRBD2. The receptor comes from a woman aged 30 to 39 in good health. CDR3 sequence (DNA): TGTGCCAGCAGCTTGGTTTTGACGGGAGGGCCCCCAGATACGCAGTATTTT. This codes for CASSLVLTGGPPDTQYF.